This is a list of T cell receptor beta chains from one sample in a study of blood T cell repertoires in COVID-19. Produced via immunoSEQ multiplex PCR; TCRdb's table is partial and in-frame only. The sample includes 250,000 or so clones, about four fifths of them seen just once. The sequencing input was PBMCs or T cells enriched from blood (not recorded which). The origin of the receptors is a woman aged 40 to 50 who had been exposed to COVID-19. CDR3s include the opening cysteine and the closing phenylalanine or tryptophan. D genes are given only for firm matches. The size entry is marked missing in some rows and otherwise reads once, few, many or a size class.

v_call: TRBV7-9; d_call: -; clone_size: -; j_call: TRBJ2-2; cdr3_nt: TGTGCCAGCAGCCAAGCTATGGCCGGGGAGCTGTTTTTT; cdr3_aa: CASSQAMAGELFF
v_call: TRBV6-5; d_call: -; clone_size: -; j_call: TRBJ1-1; cdr3_nt: TGTGCCAGCAGACGGGTAAGGGAGGGCACTGAAGCTTTCTTT; cdr3_aa: CASRRVREGTEAFF
v_call: TRBV5-6; d_call: -; clone_size: -; j_call: TRBJ1-2; cdr3_nt: TGTGCCAGCAGCCCGAGGGGGAACTATGGCTACACCTTC; cdr3_aa: CASSPRGNYGYTF
v_call: TRBV18; d_call: TRBD1; clone_size: few; j_call: TRBJ2-1; cdr3_nt: TGTGCCAGCTCACTACTTACAGGGGATGAGCAGTTCTTC; cdr3_aa: CASSLLTGDEQFF
v_call: TRBV7-2; d_call: TRBD1; clone_size: -; j_call: TRBJ1-2; cdr3_nt: TGTGCCAGCAGCTTAGTAGGGCAGGGACAGGGTGGAGGCTACACCTTC; cdr3_aa: CASSLVGQGQGGGYTF
v_call: TRBV7-6; d_call: TRBD1; clone_size: -; j_call: TRBJ1-4; cdr3_nt: TGTGCCAGCAGCTTAACACAGGGGATTAATGAAAAACTGTTTTTT; cdr3_aa: CASSLTQGINEKLFF
v_call: TRBV30; d_call: TRBD1; clone_size: few; j_call: TRBJ1-6; cdr3_nt: TGTGCCTGGAGTGACGGGACAGCTAATTCACCCCTCCACTTT; cdr3_aa: CAWSDGTANSPLHF
v_call: TRBV19; d_call: -; clone_size: -; j_call: TRBJ1-2; cdr3_nt: TGTGCCAGTAGTATAGACCCCGGAGATGGCTACACCTTC; cdr3_aa: CASSIDPGDGYTF
v_call: TRBV19; d_call: -; clone_size: -; j_call: TRBJ1-5; cdr3_nt: TGTGCCAGTGGCCGAGGACAGCCGACCAATCAGCCCCAGCATTTT; cdr3_aa: CASGRGQPTNQPQHF
v_call: TRBV7-2; d_call: TRBD1; clone_size: -; j_call: TRBJ2-3; cdr3_nt: TGTGCCAGCAGTCAGGGGGTACCAGATACGCAGTATTTT; cdr3_aa: CASSQGVPDTQYF
v_call: TRBV7-2; d_call: TRBD2; clone_size: -; j_call: TRBJ2-5; cdr3_nt: TGTGCCAGCAGCTTAGGTAGCGGGGGGCCCCAAGAGACCCAGTACTTC; cdr3_aa: CASSLGSGGPQETQYF
v_call: TRBV5-6; d_call: -; clone_size: -; j_call: TRBJ2-3; cdr3_nt: TGTGCCAGCAGCTTGGTGGGCAACACAGATACGCAGTATTTT; cdr3_aa: CASSLVGNTDTQYF
v_call: TRBV19; d_call: -; clone_size: -; j_call: TRBJ2-1; cdr3_nt: TGTGCCAGTAGTCCGGAGGATCGCGGCAATGAGCAGTTCTTC; cdr3_aa: CASSPEDRGNEQFF
v_call: TRBV3-1/TRBV3-2; d_call: -; clone_size: -; j_call: TRBJ1-2; cdr3_nt: TGTGCCAGCAGCCAGAATACAGGGCCCGGGGAGGGCTACACCTTC; cdr3_aa: CASSQNTGPGEGYTF
v_call: TRBV7-2; d_call: -; clone_size: few; j_call: TRBJ2-1; cdr3_nt: TGTGCCAGCAGCTTATTCCGAGTCTCCTACAATGAGCAGTTCTTC; cdr3_aa: CASSLFRVSYNEQFF
v_call: TRBV5-4; d_call: -; clone_size: -; j_call: TRBJ1-4; cdr3_nt: TGTGCCAGCAGGCGCGGGGGTGAGGAAGAAAAACTGTTTTTT; cdr3_aa: CASRRGGEEEKLFF